The sequence of this T cell receptor beta chain was determined in a study of blood T cell repertoires in COVID-19. Across the study: Acute and convalescent COVID-19 samples came from the United States, Italy and Spain.

Per the study methods: The assay estimated nucleated cells by amplifying reference gene primers. Profiling relied on immunoSEQ multiplex PCR, and the TCRdb table lists in-frame clones only, not all of them. That table furnishes V, J and clone size, whereas the DNA furnished D and trimming. The sample has about 120,000 clones; around 85% are singletons. The germline CDR1 and CDR2 sequences are SGHRS and YFSETQ. This CDR3 is 16 amino acids long. Trimming took 0 bases from V and 3 from J; bases not matched to a gene: 7. This TCR came from a man between 65 and 85 years old who had recovered from COVID-19. The sample was peripheral blood. V gene TRBV5-1 combines with J gene TRBJ2-7, with TRBD1 identical over 9 bases. This chain's CDR3 is CASSLGTGTGYYEQYF. CDR3 DNA sequence: TGCGCCAGCAGCTTGGGGACCGGGACAGGGTACTACGAGCAGTACTTC.